This TCR beta chain was obtained from a study of T cell changes during pregnancy in multiple sclerosis. The protocol was immunoSEQ multiplex PCR, while the TCRdb copy is restricted to in-frame clones and leaves out a portion. The sample shows around 21,000 clones, around 90% of them seen only once. From germline, CDR1 is SGHKS and CDR2 YYEKEE (reference sequence). This CDR3 spans 16 amino acids. The junction had 5 bases not matched to a gene; V was cut back by 1 base and J by 5 bases. The TCR sequence derives from a female donor in good health, enrolled as a control in a pregnancy study. Sequences were derived from CD8+ T cells from peripheral blood mononuclear cells, sampled in the third trimester of pregnancy. This chain links TRBV5-5 with TRBJ2-1; the match to TRBD2 covers 11 bases. The CDR3, as DNA: TGTGCCAGCAGCTTGTATAGTAGCGGGGGGGACAATGAGCAGTTCTTC. It translates to CASSLYSSGGDNEQFF.